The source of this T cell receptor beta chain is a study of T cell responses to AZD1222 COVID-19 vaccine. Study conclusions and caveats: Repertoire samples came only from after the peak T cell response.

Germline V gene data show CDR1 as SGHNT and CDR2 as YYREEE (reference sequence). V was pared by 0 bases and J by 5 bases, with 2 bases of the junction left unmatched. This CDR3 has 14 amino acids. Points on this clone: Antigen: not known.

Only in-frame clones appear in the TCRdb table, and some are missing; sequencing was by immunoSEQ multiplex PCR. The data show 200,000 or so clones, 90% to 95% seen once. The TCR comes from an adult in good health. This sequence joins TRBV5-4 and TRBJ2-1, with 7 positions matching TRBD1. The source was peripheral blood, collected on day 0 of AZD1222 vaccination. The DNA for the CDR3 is TGTGCCAGCAGCTTGGGACAGGGAAACAATGAGCAGTTCTTC. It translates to CASSLGQGNNEQFF.